The 21 T cell receptor beta chains below all came from one sample that was sequenced in a study of T cells in Graves' hyperthyroidism and ophthalmopathy. TCR beta CDR3 region amplification was performed from RNA transcripts. The HTBI set primed first-round TCR CDR3 RT-PCR. TCRdb fed the multiplex PCR reads into MiXCR, producing one record per CDR3 protein. The sample lists 350,000 to 450,000 distinct CDR3 sequences; around 15% were seen once. Sequencing was done on a sample of blood. The receptor source for this set is a man aged 45-65 years with Graves' ophthalmopathy.

This chain uses TRBV14 with TRBJ1-4; unclear D gene. This CDR3 comprises 15 residues. Germline values: CDR1 SGHDN, CDR2 FVKESK. With 0 bases removed from V and 6 bases from J, the gap between germline ends came to 11 bases. Here the CDR3 reads CASSQESGYYEKLFF. In DNA form, the CDR3 reads TGTGCCAGCAGCCAAGAGTCCGGTTACTATGAAAAACTGTTTTTT.

In its sample, this clonotype was seen many times. This chain uses TRBV2 with TRBJ2-7, with no clear D. V was clipped by 2 bases and J by 0 bases, with 8 bases between them. The CDR3 loop spans 14 amino acids. From germline, CDR1 is SNHLY and CDR2 FYNNEI. The CDR3 spells CASSEQSSSYEQYF. The CDR3, as DNA: TGTGCCAGCAGTGAACAGAGTAGCTCCTACGAGCAGTACTTC.

The rearrangement joins TRBV12-3 or TRBV12-4 to TRBJ1-4; D is possibly TRBD1 (5 bases). The CDR3 contains 14 residues. Between the trimmed V and J ends, which lost 4 bases and 7 bases, there was a span of 13 bases. CDR3: CASSSAGGFEKLFF. CDR3 DNA: TGTGCCAGCAGTTCTGCTGGGGGTTTTGAAAAACTGTTTTTT.

The chain has TRBV7-9 and TRBJ2-5; 14 bases are shared with TRBD2. Germline V gene sequence: CDR1 SEHNR, CDR2 FQNEAQ (reference sequence). The CDR3 runs to 18 residues. V lost 6 bases and J lost 2; bases outside the gene matches: 11. The CDR3 DNA reads as TGTGCCAGCAGACCTCCGGGACTAGCGGGAGTAGAACAAGAGACCCAGTACTTC. Its translation is CASRPPGLAGVEQETQYF.

This clonotype appeared many times. The CDR3 sequence is CATSDFYEGNEQFF. The CDR3 DNA reads as TGTGCCACCAGTGATTTCTACGAAGGCAATGAGCAGTTCTTC. This chain links TRBV24-1 with TRBJ2-1; no clear D. This CDR3 comprises 14 residues. CDR1 is KGHDR and CDR2 is SFDVKD in the germline V gene. The V gene lost 1 base and the J gene lost 6 bases, with 9 bases spanning the gap.

The chain joins TRBV6-5 to TRBJ1-5; D is uncertain. This CDR3 has 20 residues. The germline V gene has CDR1 MNHEY and CDR2 SVGAGI. The V and J ends lost 0 bases and 4 bases respectively, with 25 bases between them. The CDR3 DNA follows: TGTGCCAGCAGTTACTCATCCCCAATCGCAGCGGACCCGGTAAATCAGCCCCAGCATTTT. This gives the protein CASSYSSPIAADPVNQPQHF.

In this sample, this clonotype turned up many times. This chain connects TRBV30 to TRBJ1-2; D is ambiguous. V was cut by 5 bases and J by 1 base, with 11 bases left in between. CDR1 is GTSNPN and CDR2 is SVGIG in the germline V gene (reference sequence). The CDR3 extends over 13 amino acids. CDR3 protein: CAWQPGLNYGYTF. Written as DNA, the CDR3 is TGTGCCTGGCAACCTGGGCTTAACTATGGCTACACCTTC.

This clonotype was counted many times. The chain is built from TRBV12-3 or TRBV12-4 and TRBJ1-2, with 7 bases fitting TRBD1. V was pared by 5 bases and J by 6 bases, with 12 bases of the junction left unmatched. CDR3 size: 15 residues. The CDR3 reads CASSLTGTAGNGYTF. The DNA of the CDR3 is TGTGCCAGCAGTCTGACCGGGACAGCTGGGAATGGCTACACCTTC.

The CDR3 sequence is CASSEGTGGSLETQYF. The CDR3 DNA sequence: TGCGCCAGCAGCGAGGGGACTGGCGGGAGTTTGGAGACCCAGTACTTC. J is TRBJ2-5 and V is TRBV5-1, with 7 bases identical to TRBD2. From germline, CDR1 is SGHRS and CDR2 YFSETQ. CDR3 length: 16 amino acids. Trimming removed 4 bases from V and 5 bases from J; junction bases left unmatched: 14.

This clonotype was recorded a few times. The chain couples TRBV3-1 to TRBJ1-6; 10 positions match TRBD1. The CDR3 totals 15 residues. The junction had 5 bases not matched to a gene; V was cut back by 5 bases and J by 7 bases. Per the germline V gene, CDR1 is LGHDT and CDR2 is YNNKEL (reference sequence). The CDR3 region is CASSGTGQGNSPLHF. Written as DNA, the CDR3 is TGTGCCAGCAGCGGAACGGGACAGGGGAATTCACCCCTCCACTTT.

The V gene is TRBV20-1, the J gene TRBJ2-1, with 8 nucleotides matching TRBD2. The CDR3 extends over 14 amino acids. Germline V lookup: CDR1 DFQATT, CDR2 SNEGSKA (reference sequence). The trim removed 6 bases at V and 5 bases at J, leaving 9 bases unmatched. The CDR3 nucleotides read TGCAGTGCCAATAGCGGGATCGCGGACAATGAGCAGTTCTTC. It yields the protein CSANSGIADNEQFF.

This clonotype was seen only a few times. This rearrangement joins TRBV5-1 to TRBJ1-4; D is undetermined. V was cut by 5 bases and J by 7 bases, with 12 bases left in between. Germline values: CDR1 SGHRS, CDR2 YFSETQ. The CDR3 extends over 13 amino acids. The CDR3 coding sequence is TGCGCCAGCAGGGTCAAGAACAGTGAAAAACTGTTTTTT. It specifies CASRVKNSEKLFF.

On this clonotype: A much larger clone lies one base from this, so it may be a read error. The chain joins TRBV5-1 to TRBJ2-7; no reliable D call. The CDR3 contains 14 residues. V shed 3 bases and J shed 3 bases, with 13 bases lying between them. The germline CDR1 and CDR2 sequences are SGHRS and YFSETQ. CDR3 region: CASSSNGELYEQYF. CDR3 sequence (DNA): TGCGCCAGCAGCTCGAATGGGGAACTCTACGAGCAGTACTTC.

This clonotype was observed many times. The chain employs TRBV11-2 and TRBJ2-3, with 11 bases fitting TRBD2. The V segment lost 1 base and the J segment 3 bases; nucleotides outside the gene matches: 15. CDR3 length: 20 amino acids. Germline CDR1 and CDR2: SGHAT and FQNNGV. The CDR3 spells CASSLVISGRARSMTDTQYF. In DNA form, the CDR3 reads TGTGCCAGCAGCTTAGTTATTAGCGGGAGGGCTCGGAGTATGACAGATACGCAGTATTTT.

This clonotype came up many times. The chain recombines TRBV24-1 with TRBJ1-1; D is undetermined. V was cut by 7 bases and J by 0 bases, with 8 bases left in between. CDR3 length: 13 residues. Germline V gene lookup returns CDR1 KGHDR and CDR2 SFDVKD. This CDR3 is CATRGSLNTEAFF. CDR3 nucleotides: TGTGCCACCAGGGGTTCCTTGAACACTGAAGCTTTCTTT.

J is TRBJ2-2 and V is TRBV24-1; no definite D call. V shed 5 bases and J shed 0 bases, with 6 bases lying between them. Germline CDR1 is KGHDR and CDR2 is SFDVKD. This CDR3 contains 14 residues. The CDR3: CATSGSTNTGELFF. Here the CDR3 DNA reads TGTGCCACCAGTGGGTCCACGAACACCGGGGAGCTGTTTTTT.

This clonotype was found many times. The gene calls are TRBV5-1 and TRBJ2-7; a possible D gene is TRBD1 (6 bases). The CDR3 extends over 12 amino acids. V was trimmed by 0 bases and J by 5 bases, leaving 6 bases between them. In germline, CDR1 is SGHRS, CDR2 YFSETQ. CDR3: CASSLEGDEQYF. Here the CDR3 DNA reads TGCGCCAGCAGCTTGGAGGGGGACGAGCAGTACTTC.

This clonotype was counted many times. CDR3 region: CASSSQGARDEKLFF. CDR3 sequence (DNA): TGCGCCAGCAGCTCACAGGGGGCGCGGGATGAAAAACTGTTTTTT. The chain uses TRBV5-1 and TRBJ1-4; TRBD1 aligns across 9 bases. V lost 3 bases, J lost 6 bases, and 6 bases stayed unmatched. CDR1 and CDR2 from the germline V gene are SGHRS and YFSETQ. The CDR3 covers 15 residues.

The sample holds many counts of this clonotype. The CDR3 DNA follows: TGCAGTGCTAGAGATCGGAGGGTGGGACTGTCATCCTACAATGAGCAGTTCTTC. Its translation is CSARDRRVGLSSYNEQFF. The gene calls are TRBV20-1 and TRBJ2-1, with D maybe TRBD2 (6 bases). V was cut by 0 bases and J by 1 base, with 19 bases left in between. The CDR3 length is 18 residues. Germline V CDR1 and CDR2: DFQATT, SNEGSKA (reference sequence).

This clonotype was seen ten or more times. J is TRBJ1-6 and V is TRBV7-2, with 8 bases matching TRBD1. Germline V CDR1 and CDR2: SGHTA, FQGNSA. The CDR3 length is 13 residues. The V and J ends lost 6 bases and 8 bases, in that order; junction bases with no gene match: 3. The CDR3 DNA reads TGTGCCAGCAGGCAGGGGGCTTATTCACCCCTCCACTTT. This translates into CASRQGAYSPLHF.

The genes are TRBV10-3 and TRBJ2-5, with D hard to call. Looked up from germline, CDR1 is ENHRY and CDR2 is SYGVKD. The CDR3 runs 14 residues. Trimming took off 11 bases at V and 1 base at J, with 17 bases between the two ends. CDR3 protein: CASRPGGFQETQYF. In DNA form, the CDR3 reads TGTGCCTCCCGACCCGGTGGCTTCCAAGAGACCCAGTACTTC.